This T cell receptor beta chain was identified during a study of OX40 agonist ivuxolimab in advanced cancers. Overall study findings and caveats: The expanded peripheral T cells' antigen specificity was not determined.

V lost 3 bases and J 4 bases, leaving 7 bases between the germline ends. Germline CDR1 and CDR2: SNHLY and FYNNEI. CDR3 length equals 13 residues. TCRdb's copy holds only in-frame clones and misses some; the assay was immunoSEQ multiplex PCR. The sample consists of 90,000 to 120,000 clones, about nine tenths of them appearing once. Worth noting for this clone: No antigen is known for it.

Sequenced here: CD4+ or CD8+ T cells sorted from blood, sampled in a trial of the OX40 agonist ivuxolimab. This sequence joins TRBV2 and TRBJ2-1; D remains ambiguous. This clonotype originated in an adult with an advanced solid tumor such as melanoma, head and neck, liver or kidney cancer. The DNA for the CDR3 is TGTGCCAGCAGTGAGGCGGAATACAATGAGCAGTTCTTC. As protein: CASSEAEYNEQFF.